This T cell receptor beta chain emerged from a study of shared clonotypes between healthy human individuals (dated by TCRdb to about 2020). Regarding the study in general: A couple of women and a few men aged 18 to 49 years were included in the cohort. For each donor, CD4 naive and CD4 memory were each run on three plates, CD8 naive on two plates, and CD8 memory on one plate. The study deeply sequenced blood TCR repertoires of about 5 healthy adults to estimate repertoire size and the extent of clonotype sharing between individuals. To increase sequencing depth and limit assay-specific biases, TCR repertoire library preparation and sequencing were carried out by different laboratories using diverse techniques. Leukapheresis yielded between about 0.85 and 9.5 billion PBMCs per donor. Results and caveats for the whole study, not just this receptor: The genetic and exposure-history diversity represented was limited by the small number of donors. Larger estimated clonotype richness was generally found for naive subsets than for memory subsets. Pairwise subsampling indicated that sequencing depth was expected to affect the degree of clonotype sharing among donors. Compared with non-shared clonotypes, clonotypes shared by all four sorted-subset donors had higher generation probabilities. Only blood was sampled, and tissue TCR repertoires likely differ from those in blood. Rarefaction of sorted-subset datasets indicated incomplete sequencing despite the large sequencing depth. Sharing across a few donors was observed for approximately 5% of naive CD4, over 3% of naive CD8, 2% to 2.5% of memory CD4, and roughly 0.4% of memory CD8 clonotypes.

About this clone: The antigen this receptor binds is unknown. No much larger clonotype is one base removed from it; base qualities were not supplied.

The CDR1 and CDR2 encoded by the germline V gene are SGHAT and FQNNGV. From the cysteine through the phenylalanine, the CDR3 covers 17 amino acids. The kept DNA is CDR3 alone, 51 bases in frame from the first base. Deletion took 5 bases off V and 0 bases off J, with a span of 18 bases between the germline ends. CD8 naive samples were CD45RO-negative cells positively selected for CCR7, giving a CD45RA+CCR7+ population that excluded TemRA cells. Donors were healthy HIV-negative adults with no recently reported acute infections or vaccinations. Every donor was a Caucasian adult residing in Nashville, Tennessee, USA. Blood was collected by leukapheresis, and PBMCs were isolated by Ficoll-Histopaque density gradient centrifugation and then cryopreserved in liquid nitrogen vapor phase. Analytical flow cytometry was used to check the purity and quantity of every magnetically sorted T cell population. Genomic DNA was isolated from every sorted fraction and measured by UV absorbance on a Nanodrop 2000c.

Using the deep immunoSEQ assay, TCR CDR3 regions were amplified from genomic DNA by multiplex PCR. Extracted genomic DNA from each cell subset was spread evenly across all wells of several immunoSEQ 96-well plates, with each plate serving as a replicate. For sorted subsets, roughly 200 ng of genomic DNA, equivalent to some 30,000 T cell genomes, went into each replicate PCR. Purified libraries were quantified with a Qubit 3.0 fluorometer, sized on a Bioanalyzer 2100, and re-quantified with the KAPA Library Quantification kit. Each immunoSEQ 96-well plate was sequenced on its own single-read 150-cycle Illumina NextSeq 550 flow cell. In the authors' own workflow: The immunoSEQ output contained only junctional sequences without quality scores, so filtering could not match that applied to full-length reads. Sequences were annotated with PyIR, a Python wrapper for IgBLAST v1.9, and V/J genes and CDR3 were assigned using IMGT germline references. Reads were removed for weak V/J assignments (E-value above 1e-6), missing CDR3, stop codons, out-of-frame junctions, or ambiguous translated residues. V3J clonotypes were defined by identical inferred V gene, J gene, and CDR3 amino acid sequence. Percentage overlap between repertoires was computed as shared unique clonotypes divided by the size of the smaller repertoire. RTK rarefaction, the Chao1 estimator, and Recon v2.1 estimates of unobserved clonotypes were used to assess repertoire richness. OLGA was used to compute generation probabilities for all TCRbeta clonotypes that the gDNA method yielded from four donors. Here the immuneACCESS table is served through TCRdb, limited to in-frame sequences with V and J called. Missing clones are a known gap in these copies; in checked studies unresolved V genes cover under half, and the rest lacks a known reason. V, J and clone size are taken as reported in that table, and D and trimming were inferred from the DNA itself. The sample data list around 600,000 clones, and roughly 98% of these were observed just once. More than 0.3% of the sample is taken by the ten largest.

The receptor comes from a man aged 25 to 40 in good health. The sequence links TRBV11-2 to TRBJ2-3; the D gene assignment is ambiguous. The sequencing input was naive CD8+ T cells sorted from blood. The cell subset or site label corresponds to: CD45RA+CCR7+. The bases read TGTGCCAGCAGCCCCTTCCCTGTCGCAGCAAGCACAGATACGCAGTATTTT. It is translated as CASSPFPVAASTDTQYF.